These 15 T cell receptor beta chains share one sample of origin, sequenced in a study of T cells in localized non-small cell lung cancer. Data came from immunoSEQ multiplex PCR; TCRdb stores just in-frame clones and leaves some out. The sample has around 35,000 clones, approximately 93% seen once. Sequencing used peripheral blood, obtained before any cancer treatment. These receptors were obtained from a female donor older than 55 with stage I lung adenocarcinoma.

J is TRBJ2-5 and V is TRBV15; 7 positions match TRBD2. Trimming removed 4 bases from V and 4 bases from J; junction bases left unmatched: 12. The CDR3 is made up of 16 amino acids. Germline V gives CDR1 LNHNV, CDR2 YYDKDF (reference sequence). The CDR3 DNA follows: TGTGCCACCAGCAAATCGGTCCTAGCGGTTCCAGAGACCCAGTACTTC. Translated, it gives CATSKSVLAVPETQYF.

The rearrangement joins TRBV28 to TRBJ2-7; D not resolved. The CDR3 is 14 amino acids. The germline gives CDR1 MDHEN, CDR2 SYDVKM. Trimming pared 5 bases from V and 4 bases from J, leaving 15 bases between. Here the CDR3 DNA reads TGTGCCAGCAGTCCCCATCCCACCATGTACGAGCAGTACGTC. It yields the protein CASSPHPTMYEQYV.

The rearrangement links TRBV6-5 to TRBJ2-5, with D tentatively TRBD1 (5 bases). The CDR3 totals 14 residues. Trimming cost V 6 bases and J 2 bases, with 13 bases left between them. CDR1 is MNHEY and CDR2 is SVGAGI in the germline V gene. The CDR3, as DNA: TGTGCCAGCAGCTCCCGTCAGGGACAAGAGACCCAGTACTTC. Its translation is CASSSRQGQETQYF.

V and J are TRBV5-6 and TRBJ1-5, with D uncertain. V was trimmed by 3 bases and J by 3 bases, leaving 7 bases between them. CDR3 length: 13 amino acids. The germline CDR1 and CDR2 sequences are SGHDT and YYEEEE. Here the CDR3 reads CASSSDPNQPQHF. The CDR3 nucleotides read TGTGCCAGCAGCTCTGACCCCAATCAGCCCCAGCATTTT.

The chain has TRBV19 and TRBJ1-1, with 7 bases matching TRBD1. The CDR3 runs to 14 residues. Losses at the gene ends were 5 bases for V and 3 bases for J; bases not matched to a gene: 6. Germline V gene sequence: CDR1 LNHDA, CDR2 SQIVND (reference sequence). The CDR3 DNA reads TGTGCCAGTAGTCCAACACAGGGGCACACTGAAGCTTTCTTT. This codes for CASSPTQGHTEAFF.

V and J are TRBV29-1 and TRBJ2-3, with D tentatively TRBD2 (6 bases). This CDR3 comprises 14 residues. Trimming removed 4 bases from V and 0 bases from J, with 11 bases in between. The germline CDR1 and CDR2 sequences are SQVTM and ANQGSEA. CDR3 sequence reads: CSVATSSSTDTQYF. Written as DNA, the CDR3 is TGCAGCGTTGCGACTAGTTCAAGCACAGATACGCAGTATTTT.

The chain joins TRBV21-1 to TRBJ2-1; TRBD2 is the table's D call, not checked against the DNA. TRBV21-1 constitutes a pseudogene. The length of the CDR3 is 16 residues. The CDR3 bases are TGTGCCAGCAGCTATTTTCTTAAGAGACTGGACAATGAGCAGTTCTTC. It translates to CASSYFLKRLDNEQFF.

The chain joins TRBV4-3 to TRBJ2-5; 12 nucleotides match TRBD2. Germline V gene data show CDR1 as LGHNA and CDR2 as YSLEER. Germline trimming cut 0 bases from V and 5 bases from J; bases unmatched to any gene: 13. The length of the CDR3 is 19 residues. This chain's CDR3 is CASSQDKGDLAGGRETQYF. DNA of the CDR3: TGCGCCAGCAGCCAAGATAAGGGAGACCTAGCGGGGGGGCGGGAGACCCAGTACTTC.

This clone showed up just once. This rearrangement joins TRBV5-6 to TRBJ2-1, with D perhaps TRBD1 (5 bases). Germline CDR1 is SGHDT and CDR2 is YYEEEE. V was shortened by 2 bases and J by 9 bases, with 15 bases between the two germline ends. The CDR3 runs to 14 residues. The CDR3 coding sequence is TGTGCCAGCAGCTTTGGGGCTAAGTATGGTGAGCAGTTCTTC. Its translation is CASSFGAKYGEQFF.

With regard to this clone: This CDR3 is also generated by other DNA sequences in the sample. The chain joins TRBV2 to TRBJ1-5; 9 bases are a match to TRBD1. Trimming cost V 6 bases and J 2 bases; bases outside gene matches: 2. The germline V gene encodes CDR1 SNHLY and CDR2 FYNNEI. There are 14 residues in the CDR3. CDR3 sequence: CASSRDRGNQPQHF. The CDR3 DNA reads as TGTGCCAGCAGCCGGGACAGGGGCAATCAGCCCCAGCATTTT. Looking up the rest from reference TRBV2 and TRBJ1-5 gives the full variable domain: EPEVTQTPSHQVTQMGQEVILRCVPISNHLYFYWYRQILGQKVEFLVSFYNNEISEKSEIFDDQFSVERPDGSNFTLKIRSTKLEDSAMYFCASSRDRGNQPQHFGDGTRLSIL.

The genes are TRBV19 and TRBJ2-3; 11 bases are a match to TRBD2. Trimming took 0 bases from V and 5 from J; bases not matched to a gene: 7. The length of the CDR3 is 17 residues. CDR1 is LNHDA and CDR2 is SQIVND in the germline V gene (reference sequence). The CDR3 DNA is TGTGCCAGTAGTATAGATCGGGCTAGCGGGAGGATAGATACGCAGTATTTT. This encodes CASSIDRASGRIDTQYF.

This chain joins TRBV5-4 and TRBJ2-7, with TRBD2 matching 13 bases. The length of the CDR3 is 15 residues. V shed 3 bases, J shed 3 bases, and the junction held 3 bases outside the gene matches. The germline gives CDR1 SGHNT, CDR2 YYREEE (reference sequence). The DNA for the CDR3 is TGTGCCAGCAGCTATGGACTAGCGGGAGACTACGAGCAGTACGTC. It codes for CASSYGLAGDYEQYV.

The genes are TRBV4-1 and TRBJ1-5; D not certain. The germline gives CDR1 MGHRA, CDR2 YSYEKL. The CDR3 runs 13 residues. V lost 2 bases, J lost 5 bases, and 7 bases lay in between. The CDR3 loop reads CASSQYTDQPQHF. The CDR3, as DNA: TGCGCCAGCAGCCAATATACGGATCAGCCCCAGCATTTT.

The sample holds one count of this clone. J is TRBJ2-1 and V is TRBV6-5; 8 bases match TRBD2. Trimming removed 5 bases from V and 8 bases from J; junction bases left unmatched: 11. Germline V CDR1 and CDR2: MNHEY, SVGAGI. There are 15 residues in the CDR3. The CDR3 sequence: CASSLPGLDIDEQFF. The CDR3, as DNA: TGTGCCAGCAGTCTACCGGGACTAGATATCGATGAGCAGTTCTTC.

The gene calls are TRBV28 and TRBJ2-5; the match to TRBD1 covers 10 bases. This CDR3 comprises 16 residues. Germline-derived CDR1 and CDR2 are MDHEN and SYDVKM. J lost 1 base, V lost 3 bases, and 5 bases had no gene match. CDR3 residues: CASSFPRTGGQETQYF. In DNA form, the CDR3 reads TGTGCCAGCAGTTTCCCGAGGACAGGGGGCCAAGAGACCCAGTACTTC. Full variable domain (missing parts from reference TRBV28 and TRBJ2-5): DVKVTQSSRYLVKRTGEKVFLECVQDMDHENMFWYRQDPGLGLRLIYFSYDVKMKEKGDIPEGYSVSREKKERFSLILESASTNQTSMYLCASSFPRTGGQETQYFGPGTRLLVL.